The T cell receptor beta chain described here comes from a study of beta chain features in type 1 diabetes. Sequencing targeted expressed TCRB transcripts, as all isolated RNA had been reverse transcribed. Clones were read by immunoSEQ multiplex PCR, and TCRdb kept only the in-frame ones, dropping some. The sample lists fewer than 65,000 clones; about three fifths were seen once. The CDR3 is 13 amino acids. The germline V gene has CDR1 SQVTM and CDR2 ANQGSEA. Unmatched junction bases numbered 1, after V lost 4 bases and J lost 1 base. Markers CD45RO/CCR7/CD25/CD127/CD95/CD27 served to sort CD4+ naive, central memory, regulatory and stem cell-like memory cells.

The sequencing sample was made of Tregs from blood. The chain recombines TRBV29-1 with TRBJ2-7; 10 nucleotides line up with TRBD2. This sequence was found in a woman younger than 35 in good health. In nucleotides, the CDR3 is TGCAGCGTTGCTAGCGGGGGTTCCTACGAGCAGTACTTC. Its translation: CSVASGGSYEQYF.